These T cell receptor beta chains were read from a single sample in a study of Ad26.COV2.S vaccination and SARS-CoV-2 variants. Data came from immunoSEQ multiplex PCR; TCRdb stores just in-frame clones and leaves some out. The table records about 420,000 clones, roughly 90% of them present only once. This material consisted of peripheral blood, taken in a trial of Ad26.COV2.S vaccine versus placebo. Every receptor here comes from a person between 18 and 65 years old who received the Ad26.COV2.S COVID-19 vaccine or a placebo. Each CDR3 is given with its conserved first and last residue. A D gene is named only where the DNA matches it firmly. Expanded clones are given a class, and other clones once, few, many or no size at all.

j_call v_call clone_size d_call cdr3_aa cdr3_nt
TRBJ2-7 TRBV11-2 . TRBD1 CASSLVPGGEQYF TGTGCCAGCAGCTTAGTACCAGGGGGCGAGCAGTACTTC
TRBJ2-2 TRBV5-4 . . CASSSGTNTGELFF TGTGCCAGCAGCTCCGGGACAAACACCGGGGAGCTGTTTTTT
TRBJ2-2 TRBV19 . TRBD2 CASGTSRTGELFF TGTGCCAGCGGGACTAGCCGAACCGGGGAGCTGTTTTTT
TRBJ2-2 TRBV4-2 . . CASSPLQGPNTGELFF TGTGCCAGCAGCCCCCTCCAGGGGCCTAACACCGGGGAGCTGTTTTTT
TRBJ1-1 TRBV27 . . CASLTLAGLVTEAFF TGTGCCAGCCTTACTCTGGCAGGGTTGGTCACTGAAGCTTTCTTT
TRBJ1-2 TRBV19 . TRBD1 CASSIGQGIAGYTF TGTGCCAGTAGTATAGGACAGGGAATAGCTGGCTACACCTTC
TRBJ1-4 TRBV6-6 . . CASSYGVGLEKLFF TGTGCCAGCAGTTACGGGGTAGGGCTCGAAAAACTGTTTTTT
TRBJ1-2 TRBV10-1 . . CASSESGSYGYTF TGCGCCAGCAGTGAGTCAGGATCTTATGGCTACACCTTC
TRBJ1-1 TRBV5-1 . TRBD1 CASSWDRRNTEAFF TGCGCCAGCAGCTGGGACAGAAGGAACACTGAAGCTTTCTTT
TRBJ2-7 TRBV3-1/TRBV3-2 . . CASSQERGSGGAHAYEQYF TGTGCCAGCAGCCAAGAAAGAGGTTCTGGGGGGGCTCATGCCTACGAGCAGTACTTC
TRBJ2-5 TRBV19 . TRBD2 CASSIRLAGGGETQYF TGTGCCAGTAGTATCCGACTAGCGGGGGGTGGGGAGACCCAGTACTTC
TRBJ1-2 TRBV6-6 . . CASSYSQTGLPYGYTF TGTGCCAGCAGTTACTCGCAGACAGGCCTGCCTTATGGCTACACCTTC
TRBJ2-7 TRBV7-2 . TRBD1 CASSLALRTGPYEQYF TGTGCCAGCAGCTTAGCGCTCCGGACAGGTCCCTACGAGCAGTACTTC
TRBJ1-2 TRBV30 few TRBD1 CAWSPLGTGGELGGYTF TGTGCCTGGAGTCCCTTGGGCACAGGGGGCGAGTTGGGGGGCTACACCTTC
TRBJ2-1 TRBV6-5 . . CASSYSQGHNEQFF TGTGCCAGCAGTTACTCGCAGGGGCACAATGAGCAGTTCTTC
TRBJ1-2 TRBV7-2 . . CASSTGSGFYGYTF TGTGCCAGCAGCACAGGGTCGGGCTTCTATGGCTACACCTTC
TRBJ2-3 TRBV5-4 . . CASSLGTPGLSTDTQYF TGTGCCAGCAGCTTGGGGACTCCTGGCCTCAGCACAGATACGCAGTATTTT
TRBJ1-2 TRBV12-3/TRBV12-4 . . CASSFDKNYGYTF TGTGCCAGCAGTTTTGACAAGAACTATGGCTACACCTTC
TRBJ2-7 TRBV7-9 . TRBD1 CASSLTGGHEQYF TGTGCCAGCAGCTTGACAGGGGGCCACGAGCAGTACTTC
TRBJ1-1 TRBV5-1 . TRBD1 CASSGGQGLNTEAFF TGCGCCAGCAGCGGGGGACAGGGCTTGAACACTGAAGCTTTCTTT
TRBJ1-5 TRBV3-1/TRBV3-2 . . CASSEGIQPQHF TGTGCCAGCTCGGAAGGGATTCAGCCCCAGCATTTT
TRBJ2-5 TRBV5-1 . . CASSFSRGQETQYF TGCGCCAGCAGCTTTAGCCGGGGTCAAGAGACCCAGTACTTC
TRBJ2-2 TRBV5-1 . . CASSGALNTGELFF TGCGCCAGCTCCGGGGCCCTTAACACCGGGGAGCTGTTTTTT
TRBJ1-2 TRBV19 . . CAGRTREDGYTF TGTGCCGGCCGAACACGAGAGGACGGCTACACCTTC
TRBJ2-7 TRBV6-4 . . CASPQDVTANSYEQYF TGTGCCAGCCCCCAAGATGTGACGGCGAACTCCTACGAGCAGTACTTC
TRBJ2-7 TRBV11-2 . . CASSPRLRLTEDEQYF TGTGCCAGCAGCCCCCGTCTCCGGTTGACTGAGGACGAGCAGTACTTC
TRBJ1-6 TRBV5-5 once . CASSRAMVDSPLHF TGTGCCAGCAGTCGAGCGATGGTAGATTCACCCCTCCACTTT
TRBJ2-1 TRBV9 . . CASTPVSSYNEQFF TGTGCCAGCACGCCCGTGAGCTCCTACAATGAGCAGTTCTTC
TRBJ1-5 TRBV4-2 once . CASSLGEGPNQPQHF TGTGCCAGCAGCCTGGGGGAGGGGCCGAATCAGCCCCAGCATTTT
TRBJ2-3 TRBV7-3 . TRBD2 CASSRNFGLAGSSPDTQYF TGTGCCAGCAGCCGCAACTTTGGACTAGCGGGGTCCAGCCCAGATACGCAGTATTTT
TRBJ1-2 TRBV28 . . CASSGQSYGYTF TGTGCCAGCAGTGGACAGAGCTATGGCTACACCTTC
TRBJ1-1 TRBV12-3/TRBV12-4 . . CASSFGEDTEAFF TGTGCCAGCAGTTTTGGTGAGGACACTGAAGCTTTCTTT
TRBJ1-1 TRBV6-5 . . CASRVGQGVTEAFF TGTGCCAGCAGAGTGGGGCAGGGAGTAACTGAAGCTTTCTTT
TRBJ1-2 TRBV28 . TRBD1 CASSTGGAAMVHQGEGTF TGTGCCAGCAGTACAGGGGGCGCAGCGATGGTACACCAAGGCGAGGGCACCTTC
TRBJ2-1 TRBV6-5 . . CASSYTAATSYNEQFF TGTGCCAGCAGTTACACGGCCGCCACCTCCTACAATGAGCAGTTCTTC